Listed here are 11 T cell receptor beta chains from one sample, sequenced in a study of regulatory T cells in long-lasting Graves disease. Time point: newly diagnosed GD, antithyroid drugs for less than 3 months. Isolated PBMC RNA provided the starting material for the TCR library. Libraries of TCR beta came from iRepertoire HTBI primers plus Arm-PCR of CDR3 regions. TCRdb recomputed calls from the multiplex PCR reads with MiXCR, one row per CDR3 protein. In the table there are 600,000 to 650,000 distinct CDR3 sequences, roughly 15% of which are singletons. These same data were also listed under a study on T cells in Graves' hyperthyroidism and ophthalmopathy.

The input for sequencing was peripheral blood mononuclear cells (PBMCs), taken at new diagnosis, from a patient treated with antithyroid drugs. Receptors were obtained from a woman aged 25 to 45 with Graves disease.

In this sample, this clonotype turned up many times. J is TRBJ1-1 and V is TRBV2; D unclear. This CDR3 region has 14 residues. Germline CDR1 and CDR2: SNHLY and FYNNEI. The V end lost 7 bases, the J end lost 0 bases, and 12 bases lay between the germline ends. CDR3 sequence: CASIGIILNTEAFF. The CDR3 DNA follows: TGTGCCAGCATTGGGATTATCTTGAACACTGAAGCTTTCTTT.

The chain is built from TRBV28 and TRBJ1-5, with a tentative D call TRBD1 (6 bases). Trimming took 5 bases from V and 0 from J, leaving 11 bases between them. From germline, CDR1 is MDHEN and CDR2 SYDVKM. The CDR3 covers 15 residues. CDR3 residues: CASSPGVVSNQPQHF. The CDR3 DNA sequence: TGTGCCAGCAGTCCAGGGGTTGTTAGCAATCAGCCCCAGCATTTT. Together with reference TRBV28 and TRBJ1-5, the CDR3 gives the full variable domain: DVKVTQSSRYLVKRTGEKVFLECVQDMDHENMFWYRQDPGLGLRLIYFSYDVKMKEKGDIPEGYSVSREKKERFSLILESASTNQTSMYLCASSPGVVSNQPQHFGDGTRLSIL.

This clonotype was observed once. The rearrangement uses TRBV19 and TRBJ1-2; possible D gene TRBD1, 5 bases. CDR3 length: 15 amino acids. Germline CDR1 LNHDA, CDR2 SQIVND (reference sequence). V was cut by 9 bases and J by 2 bases, with 19 bases left in between. The DNA of the CDR3 is TGTGCCAGCAGACGTGGGACGCCGTACAACTATGGCTACACCTTC. Translated, it gives CASRRGTPYNYGYTF.

In this sample, this clonotype turned up many times. In nucleotides, the CDR3 is TGTGCCAGCAGCTTAGACTACGAGCAGTACTTC. Translation: CASSLDYEQYF. V and J are TRBV11-2 and TRBJ2-7; D not resolved. CDR3 length equals 11 residues. Germline loops: CDR1 SGHAT, CDR2 FQNNGV. The germline V and J ends were trimmed by 0 bases and 3 bases, with 0 bases remaining between them.

A few counts support this clonotype. The genes are TRBV12-3 or TRBV12-4 and TRBJ1-1, with a weak D call TRBD1 (5 bases). This CDR3 is built from 15 residues. Between the trimmed V and J ends, which lost 7 bases and 3 bases, there was a span of 18 bases. In DNA, the CDR3 is TGTGCCAGCAAGAAAGAACAGGCTTTTTACACTGAAGCTTTCTTT. This sequence encodes CASKKEQAFYTEAFF.

At least ten counts were recorded for this clonotype. The J gene is TRBJ2-7, the V gene TRBV6-5; 10 bases are shared with TRBD2. The CDR3 is made up of 15 amino acids. Germline lookup yields CDR1 MNHEY and CDR2 SVGAGI. The ends lost 4 bases at V and 1 base at J; junction bases unmatched: 4. This CDR3 is CASSFGLAASYEQYF. The DNA of the CDR3 is TGTGCCAGCAGTTTCGGACTAGCGGCATCCTACGAGCAGTACTTC.

There are many counts of this clonotype. V is TRBV7-9 and J is TRBJ2-5, with D perhaps TRBD2 (5 bases). V was clipped by 9 bases and J by 5 bases, with 16 bases between them. In germline, CDR1 is SEHNR, CDR2 FQNEAQ (reference sequence). The CDR3 totals 13 residues. CDR3 nucleotide sequence: TGTGCCAGTAGGAGAGGGCAGGCGGAGACCCAGTACTTC. Translating gives CASRRGQAETQYF.

The sample holds a few counts of this clonotype. The chain recombines TRBV7-2 with TRBJ1-1, with 9 bases aligning to TRBD1. V trimming: 5 bases; J trimming: 6 bases; junction bases outside the gene matches: 10. CDR3 size: 15 residues. The germline CDR1 and CDR2 sequences are SGHTA and FQGNSA. The CDR3 spells CASSPTGDRAAEAFF. The CDR3 DNA is TGTGCCAGCAGCCCAACTGGGGACAGGGCTGCTGAAGCTTTCTTT.

This clonotype was recorded many times. The J gene is TRBJ1-5, the V gene TRBV28; D unresolved. The CDR3 has 15 amino acids. From germline, CDR1 is MDHEN and CDR2 SYDVKM. V was pared by 7 bases and J by 2 bases, with 15 bases between. For the CDR3, the DNA is TGTGCCAGCACCCTGGGCCGGATGGGCAATCAGCCCCAGCATTTT. Its protein is CASTLGRMGNQPQHF.

This clonotype occurred many times. V and J are TRBV28 and TRBJ1-5; D is perhaps TRBD1 (6 bases). This CDR3 is built from 16 residues. Germline V gene sequence: CDR1 MDHEN, CDR2 SYDVKM. Trimming removed 6 bases at V and 4 bases at J, with 19 bases between. CDR3 nucleotide sequence: TGTGCCAGCAGCCCAGTCAGGACAGTCACAAATCAGCCCCAGCATTTT. This translates into CASSPVRTVTNQPQHF.

This clonotype was observed a single time. A read error may explain this, as a much larger clone is one base away. This sequence joins TRBV6-1 and TRBJ2-7; D may be TRBD2 (5 bases). Deletions cut 0 bases from V and 6 bases from J, with 15 bases between. This CDR3 region has 15 residues. Germline values: CDR1 MNHNS, CDR2 SASEGT. CDR3 region: CASSEAATGSGEQYF. The CDR3 nucleotides are TGTGCCAGCAGTGAAGCCGCCACGGGGTCGGGCGAGCAGTACTTC.